The 23 T cell receptor beta chains reported below all come from one sample, sequenced in a study of shared clonotypes between healthy human individuals. The data were produced by immunoSEQ multiplex PCR, yet TCRdb's version contains in-frame clones alone and is incomplete. Of under 1 million clones in the sample, 90% to 98% were seen once. Only CD45RO-negative cells positively selected for CCR7 counted as naive CD8 cells, so terminally differentiated effector memory CD45RA+ cells were excluded. Material for sequencing was naive CD8+ T cells sorted from blood. These receptors were taken from a man aged 25 to 40 in good health.

The V gene is TRBV27, the J gene TRBJ2-1; tentatively, D is TRBD1 (6 bases). Trimming took off 4 bases at V and 9 bases at J, with 13 bases between the two ends. Germline V gene data show CDR1 as MNHEY and CDR2 as SMNVEV (reference sequence). The CDR3 is 13 residues long. This CDR3 is CASSYTGNGEQFF. The CDR3 coding sequence is TGTGCCAGCAGTTATACAGGGAACGGTGAGCAGTTCTTC.

The rearrangement links TRBV6-1 to TRBJ2-5; D uncertain. V was pared by 8 bases and J by 1 base, with 2 bases between. Per the germline V gene, CDR1 is MNHNS and CDR2 is SASEGT. This CDR3 contains 10 residues. This CDR3 reads CASGQETQYF. CDR3 DNA sequence: TGTGCCAGCGGCCAAGAGACCCAGTACTTC.

This sequence joins TRBV7-9 and TRBJ2-7, with D possibly being TRBD2 (5 bases). Between the trimmed V and J ends, which lost 4 bases and 3 bases, there was a span of 22 bases. The CDR3 runs 17 residues. The V gene's germline CDR1 is SEHNR and CDR2 FQNEAQ (reference sequence). The CDR3 DNA reads TGTGCCAGCAGCTCTCCTACCGAGGACGGAGGACTCTACGAGCAGTACTTC. Protein product: CASSSPTEDGGLYEQYF.

This sequence joins TRBV7-9 and TRBJ1-4; TRBD1 is a possible D gene (6 bases). V lost 5 bases and J 7 bases, leaving 14 bases between the germline ends. The CDR3 is 14 residues long. CDR1 and CDR2 (germline): SEHNR, FQNEAQ (reference sequence). CDR3 residues: CASSEGGKGEKLFF. CDR3 nucleotides: TGTGCCAGCAGCGAAGGGGGGAAGGGTGAAAAACTGTTTTTT.

The chain is built from TRBV4-1 and TRBJ2-1; TRBD2 matches at 10 bases. CDR1 MGHRA and CDR2 YSYEKL come from the germline V gene. V was clipped by 2 bases and J by 6 bases; unmatched bases: 7. The CDR3 has 16 residues. CDR3 bases: TGCGCCAGCAGCCAACGAGCGGGAGGGCCCGGCAATGAGCAGTTCTTC. Its translation is CASSQRAGGPGNEQFF.

The V call is TRBV4-1, the J call TRBJ1-1; D is undetermined. Germline CDR1 MGHRA, CDR2 YSYEKL. Between the trimmed V and J ends, which lost 1 base and 1 base, there was a span of 10 bases. This CDR3 has 15 residues. As DNA, the CDR3 is TGCGCCAGCAGCCAAGGGGAAGCATCGAACACTGAAGCTTTCTTT. Amino acids: CASSQGEASNTEAFF.

This sequence joins TRBV2 and TRBJ2-7, with TRBD2 matching over 10 bases. Trimming at V came to 0 bases and at J to 6 bases, leaving 17 bases not matched to a gene. The CDR3 loop spans 19 amino acids. Germline CDR1 is SNHLY and CDR2 is FYNNEI. CDR3 residues: CASSEAGLAGVGVPFEQYF. CDR3 in DNA: TGTGCCAGCAGTGAAGCCGGGCTAGCGGGAGTAGGTGTTCCTTTCGAGCAGTACTTC.

The rearrangement links TRBV7-9 to TRBJ2-3; perhaps TRBD2 as D (7 bases). Trimming stripped 7 bases from V and 3 bases from J, with 23 bases between. The CDR3 consists of 17 residues. Germline values: CDR1 SEHNR, CDR2 FQNEAQ (reference sequence). Written as DNA, the CDR3 is TGTGCCAGCATCACCCCATGCGAGGGGGAGGGTACAGATACGCAGTATTTT. It is translated as CASITPCEGEGTDTQYF.

The chain has TRBV11-2 and TRBJ2-5; 14 bases line up with TRBD2. The V and J ends lost 5 bases and 5 bases, in that order; junction bases with no gene match: 1. The germline V gene has CDR1 SGHAT and CDR2 FQNNGV. The CDR3 extends over 14 amino acids. The CDR3 region is CASSRTSGRETQYF. The CDR3 nucleotides are TGTGCCAGCAGCCGGACTAGCGGGAGGGAGACCCAGTACTTC.

V is TRBV6-5 and J is TRBJ2-2; TRBD1 might be the D (5 bases). Germline loops: CDR1 MNHEY, CDR2 SVGAGI. The ends were cut back, 2 bases at V and 1 base at J, with 5 bases in the middle. This CDR3 spans 14 amino acids. CDR3 bases: TGTGCCAGCAGTTACAGGGGGAACACCGGGGAGCTGTTTTTT. Translation gives CASSYRGNTGELFF.

J is TRBJ2-5 and V is TRBV2, with a weak D call TRBD1 (5 bases). This CDR3 is 14 amino acids long. The germline gives CDR1 SNHLY, CDR2 FYNNEI. V lost 4 bases to trimming and J lost 2 bases, with 11 bases between them. The CDR3 bases are TGTGCCAGCAGTGTGGGCCCAGGGCAAGAGACCCAGTACTTC. It is translated as CASSVGPGQETQYF. Based on the CDR3 plus reference TRBV2 and TRBJ2-5, the full variable domain is EPEVTQTPSHQVTQMGQEVILRCVPISNHLYFYWYRQILGQKVEFLVSFYNNEISEKSEIFDDQFSVERPDGSNFTLKIRSTKLEDSAMYFCASSVGPGQETQYFGPGTRLLVL.

This chain connects TRBV27 to TRBJ1-2; no clear D. There are 14 residues in the CDR3. CDR1 is MNHEY and CDR2 is SMNVEV in the germline V gene (reference sequence). V was cut by 6 bases and J by 4 bases, with 15 bases left in between. The CDR3 coding sequence is TGTGCCAGCAGCCAAGGGTTACTCGGCTATGGCTACACCTTC. This translates into CASSQGLLGYGYTF.

The V call is TRBV5-1, the J call TRBJ2-2, with D tentatively TRBD2 (6 bases). Trimming shortened V by 3 bases and J by 4 bases, and 13 bases separated the two germline ends. This CDR3 has 15 residues. Germline CDR1 reads SGHRS; CDR2 reads YFSETQ. CDR3 amino acids: CASSSSLRGTGELFF. The CDR3 nucleotides are TGCGCCAGCAGCTCTTCACTGCGGGGCACCGGGGAGCTGTTTTTT.

This clone has just one count. J is TRBJ1-4 and V is TRBV6-1; D is ambiguous. Germline assignment: CDR1 MNHNS and CDR2 SASEGT. CDR3 length equals 14 residues. V was cut by 4 bases and J by 2 bases, with 8 bases left in between. The CDR3 DNA sequence: TGTGCCAGCAGTGGCTCACCCACTAATGAAAAACTGTTTTTT. Its protein is CASSGSPTNEKLFF.

The rearrangement joins TRBV9 to TRBJ2-7; TRBD1 matches 10 bases. The J segment lost 2 bases and the V segment lost 4 bases, leaving 9 bases of the junction unmatched. CDR1 SGDLS and CDR2 YYNGEE come from the germline V gene. The CDR3 spans 16 residues. CDR3 sequence: CASSPGGGTGAYEQYF. The CDR3 nucleotides are TGTGCCAGCAGCCCGGGAGGAGGGACAGGGGCCTACGAGCAGTACTTC.

The rearrangement uses TRBV25-1 and TRBJ2-7, with D possibly TRBD1 on 6 matching bases. Germline CDR1 reads MGHDK; CDR2 reads SYGVNS. The germline V and J ends were trimmed by 1 base and 3 bases, with 10 bases remaining between them. The CDR3 is 14 amino acids. In nucleotides, the CDR3 is TGTGCCAGCAGTGAATCGGGACACGTCTACGAGCAGTACTTC. Its protein product is CASSESGHVYEQYF.

This rearrangement joins TRBV4-1 to TRBJ2-1; no clear D gene. V was pared by 1 base and J by 4 bases, with 8 bases between. The CDR3 extends over 14 amino acids. CDR1 and CDR2 from the germline V gene are MGHRA and YSYEKL. The CDR3 DNA reads as TGCGCCAGCAGCCAAGCTAGGGATTACAATGAGCAGTTCTTC. This translates into CASSQARDYNEQFF.

This chain links TRBV27 with TRBJ2-6; D is ambiguous. CDR3 length equals 15 residues. The germline CDR1 and CDR2 sequences are MNHEY and SMNVEV (reference sequence). V shed 6 bases and J shed 0 bases, with 9 bases lying between them. The CDR3 bases are TGTGCCAGCAGCCCCCTTCCCTCTGGGGCCAACGTCCTGACTTTC. Translated, it gives CASSPLPSGANVLTF.

V is TRBV20-1 and J is TRBJ1-2; D gene ambiguous. The CDR3 sequence is 11 residues long. Deletions cut 5 bases from V and 8 bases from J, with 12 bases between. CDR1 and CDR2 from the germline V gene are DFQATT and SNEGSKA (reference sequence). The CDR3 spells CSALPTRGYTF. Written as DNA, the CDR3 is TGCAGTGCTCTTCCGACTAGGGGCTACACCTTC.

V and J are TRBV2 and TRBJ2-3, with unresolved D. Trimming left V 6 bases short and J 5 bases short, with 18 bases between. The CDR3 spans 15 residues. CDR1 is SNHLY and CDR2 is FYNNEI in the germline V gene. For the CDR3, the DNA is TGTGCCAGCAGCGCCATTGATGGCCTGGGAGATACGCAGTATTTT. It is translated as CASSAIDGLGDTQYF.

The rearrangement links TRBV6-1 to TRBJ2-7, with 7 bases matching TRBD1. CDR3 length: 13 amino acids. The trim removed 7 bases at V and 2 bases at J, leaving 5 bases unmatched. Germline V CDR1 and CDR2: MNHNS, SASEGT. The CDR3 sequence is CASMGQGAYEQYF. CDR3 nucleotides: TGTGCCAGCATGGGGCAGGGGGCCTACGAGCAGTACTTC.

This chain joins TRBV7-2 and TRBJ2-7, with 7 positions matching TRBD1. The CDR3 contains 15 residues. The V gene's germline CDR1 is SGHTA and CDR2 FQGNSA. The V gene end was trimmed by 4 bases and the J gene end by 0 bases; junction bases not matched to a gene: 6. As DNA, the CDR3 is TGTGCCAGCAGCTCCGCAGGGGGAAGCTCCTACGAGCAGTACTTC. This codes for CASSSAGGSSYEQYF.

The chain uses TRBV4-1 and TRBJ2-2, with 9 bases that match TRBD1. V trimming: 4 bases; J trimming: 8 bases; junction bases outside the gene matches: 5. The CDR3 extends over 14 amino acids. The V gene's germline CDR1 is MGHRA and CDR2 YSYEKL. The CDR3 DNA follows: TGCGCCAGCAGCCTGGACAGGGGATTTGGGGAGCTGTTTTTT. The encoded protein is CASSLDRGFGELFF.